The 8 T cell receptor beta chains reported below all come from one sample, sequenced in a study of cytomegalovirus exposure and HLA in healthy donors. The PCR had 60 Vbeta and 13 Jbeta primers. Using immunoSEQ multiplex PCR, the repertoire was profiled, and TCRdb retains in-frame clones only, with some absent. The sample shows about 170,000 clones, roughly 80% of them seen only once. Material for sequencing was PBMCs. Receptors originate from a woman between 18 and 29 years old in good health and CMV-seronegative.

This clone has just one count. This chain links TRBV5-4 with TRBJ2-4; 11 bases fit TRBD1. The germline gives CDR1 SGHNT, CDR2 YYREEE (reference sequence). The CDR3 is 15 residues long. V trimming: 2 bases; J trimming: 4 bases; junction bases outside the gene matches: 2. CDR3 region: CASSLGTGGKNIQYF. The CDR3 DNA reads as TGTGCCAGCAGCTTAGGGACAGGGGGGAAAAACATTCAGTACTTC.

This clone is a singleton in its sample. The chain has TRBV5-1 and TRBJ2-1, with a possible D match to TRBD2 (6 bases). Germline V gene lookup returns CDR1 SGHRS and CDR2 YFSETQ. This CDR3 has 15 amino acids. V lost 0 bases to trimming and J lost 3 bases, with 10 bases between them. As DNA, the CDR3 is TGCGCCAGCAGCTTGGGTCTGGGGGGCTACAATGAGCAGTTCTTC. This encodes CASSLGLGGYNEQFF. The whole variable domain, remainder taken from reference TRBV5-1 and TRBJ2-1, is KAGVTQTPRYLIKTRGQQVTLSCSPISGHRSVSWYQQTPGQGLQFLFEYFSETQRNKGNFPGRFSGRQFSNSRSEMNVSTLELGDSALYLCASSLGLGGYNEQFFGPGTRLTVL.

The J gene is TRBJ1-1, the V gene TRBV11-2; a possible D gene is TRBD1 (6 bases). This CDR3 spans 19 amino acids. Deletions cut 5 bases from V and 0 bases from J, with 25 bases between. The germline V gene has CDR1 SGHAT and CDR2 FQNNGV. This CDR3 is CASSLGYGQQSTMNTEAFF. CDR3 bases: TGTGCCAGCAGCCTAGGATACGGACAGCAGTCGACCATGAACACTGAAGCTTTCTTT. Full variable domain (remainder filled in from reference TRBV11-2 and TRBJ1-1): EAGVAQSPRYKIIEKRQSVAFWCNPISGHATLYWYQQILGQGPKLLIQFQNNGVVDDSQLPKDRFSAERLKGVDSTLKIQPAKLEDSAVYLCASSLGYGQQSTMNTEAFFGQGTRLTVV.

The rearrangement uses TRBV30 and TRBJ1-1; D is ambiguous. The CDR3 extends over 13 amino acids. Germline V CDR1 and CDR2: GTSNPN, SVGIG (reference sequence). The V end lost 3 bases, the J end lost 1 base, and 9 bases lay between the germline ends. CDR3 loop: CAWRPGPNTEAFF. CDR3 sequence (DNA): TGTGCCTGGAGGCCTGGGCCGAACACTGAAGCTTTCTTT.

This chain uses TRBV7-9 with TRBJ2-4; tentative D call: TRBD2 (5 bases). The germline V gene has CDR1 SEHNR and CDR2 FQNEAQ (reference sequence). The CDR3 has 16 residues. The V gene lost 1 base and the J gene lost 0 bases, with 10 bases spanning the gap. The CDR3 nucleotides read TGTGCCAGCAGCTTAGGGTCTGGACTAGCCAAAAACATTCAGTACTTC. Encoded protein: CASSLGSGLAKNIQYF.

This clone occurred a few times. V usage is TRBV2 and J usage is TRBJ2-3, with TRBD2 matching 9 bases. Germline V gene lookup returns CDR1 SNHLY and CDR2 FYNNEI. V dropped 7 bases and J dropped 4; count of bases not matched to a gene: 9. CDR3 length: 15 residues. The CDR3 region has the DNA TGTGCCAGCAACCAGCGGGAGGCCGTGGCAGATACGCAGTATTTT. It codes for CASNQREAVADTQYF.

V gene TRBV10-3 combines with J gene TRBJ2-2; TRBD2 matches 11 bases. V gave up 2 bases and J gave up 7 bases; unmatched junction bases: 6. Germline V gives CDR1 ENHRY, CDR2 SYGVKD. The CDR3 totals 16 residues. In DNA, the CDR3 is TGTGCCATCAGTGAGCTTAGCGGGAGGGGTGACGGGGAGCTGTTTTTT. Protein product: CAISELSGRGDGELFF.

V and J are TRBV30 and TRBJ2-3, with TRBD1 as a possible D gene (6 bases). CDR1 and CDR2 (germline): GTSNPN, SVGIG (reference sequence). The V and J ends lost 4 bases and 2 bases respectively, with 16 bases between them. The CDR3 covers 15 residues. DNA of the CDR3: TGTGCCTGGAACCCAGGGGTTGGACACACAGATACGCAGTATTTT. Translated, it gives CAWNPGVGHTDTQYF.